Listed here are 22 T cell receptor beta chains from one sample, sequenced in a study of shared clonotypes between healthy human individuals. Sequencing used immunoSEQ multiplex PCR; TCRdb keeps in-frame clones, though not all of them. The sample lists some 2,000,000 clones, about 95% occurring once. The sequenced sample was naive CD4+ T cells sorted from blood. Noted subset: CD45RA+ positively selected. The receptors stem from a man between 18 and 35 years old in good health.

The J gene is TRBJ2-2, the V gene TRBV28, with D possibly TRBD1 on 5 matching bases. Germline loops: CDR1 MDHEN, CDR2 SYDVKM. V lost 4 bases, J lost 0 bases, and 12 bases lay in between. The CDR3 totals 16 residues. CDR3 protein: CASSSDTRSNTGELFF. CDR3 bases: TGTGCCAGCAGTTCGGACACCCGTTCGAACACCGGGGAGCTGTTTTTT.

This chain connects TRBV5-6 to TRBJ2-5; D remains ambiguous. The germline gives CDR1 SGHDT, CDR2 YYEEEE. The CDR3 consists of 13 residues. V was clipped by 1 base and J by 0 bases, with 4 bases between them. CDR3 in amino acids: CASSLTNQETQYF. As DNA, the CDR3 is TGTGCCAGCAGCTTGACTAACCAAGAGACCCAGTACTTC.

The chain joins TRBV5-1 to TRBJ1-6; D is uncertain. This CDR3 has 13 residues. Germline CDR1 SGHRS, CDR2 YFSETQ. V shed 1 base and J shed 9 bases, with 8 bases lying between them. The chain's CDR3 is CASSLSGSSPLHF. The CDR3 DNA reads TGCGCCAGCAGCTTGTCTGGCAGTTCACCCCTCCACTTT. Using reference TRBV5-1 and TRBJ1-6 for the parts outside the CDR3, the full variable domain is KAGVTQTPRYLIKTRGQQVTLSCSPISGHRSVSWYQQTPGQGLQFLFEYFSETQRNKGNFPGRFSGRQFSNSRSEMNVSTLELGDSALYLCASSLSGSSPLHFGNGTRLTVT.

This clone was recorded only once. The chain carries TRBV27 and TRBJ2-2; D gene unclear. The CDR3 is made up of 15 amino acids. The germline V gene encodes CDR1 MNHEY and CDR2 SMNVEV (reference sequence). V lost 8 bases and J 7 bases, leaving 20 bases between the germline ends. The CDR3 nucleotides are TGTGCCAGCCGAAGGGAAGCCGTAGGTCACGGGGAGCTGTTTTTT. This encodes CASRREAVGHGELFF.

The chain couples TRBV11-2 to TRBJ2-7; D might be TRBD1 (8 bases). Trimming pared 2 bases from V and 6 bases from J, leaving 20 bases between. Germline V gene sequence: CDR1 SGHAT, CDR2 FQNNGV. This CDR3 is built from 16 residues. This CDR3 is CASSLTGGRVAGEQYF. The DNA of the CDR3 is TGTGCCAGCAGCTTAACAGGGGGAAGGGTAGCGGGCGAGCAGTACTTC.

V usage is TRBV6-5 and J usage is TRBJ1-3; D unclear. The V end lost 5 bases, the J end lost 0 bases, and 11 bases lay between the germline ends. Germline V gene sequence: CDR1 MNHEY, CDR2 SVGAGI. CDR3 size: 15 residues. In DNA, the CDR3 is TGTGCCAGCAGTATCCAGCCTCACTCTGGAAACACCATATATTTT. It encodes CASSIQPHSGNTIYF.

The V and J genes are TRBV6-5 and TRBJ1-1; 9 bases align to TRBD1. V was pared by 2 bases and J by 4 bases, with 5 bases of the junction left unmatched. The CDR3 has 15 amino acids. Germline lookup yields CDR1 MNHEY and CDR2 SVGAGI. Here the CDR3 DNA reads TGTGCCAGCAGTTACGGGGACAGGGTTGGCACTGAAGCTTTCTTT. Translating gives CASSYGDRVGTEAFF.

The chain carries TRBV5-1 and TRBJ1-4; D uncertain. The CDR3 runs 14 residues. V lost 3 bases, J lost 5 bases, and 11 bases lay in between. Germline V gene data show CDR1 as SGHRS and CDR2 as YFSETQ. CDR3 bases: TGCGCCAGCAGCTCCACGCCGGGGAATGAAAAACTGTTTTTT. Amino acid sequence: CASSSTPGNEKLFF.

This chain uses TRBV19 with TRBJ1-5; weak D call: TRBD1 (5 bases). This CDR3 comprises 13 residues. Germline CDR1 is LNHDA and CDR2 is SQIVND (reference sequence). With 6 bases removed from V and 9 bases from J, the gap between germline ends came to 15 bases. In nucleotides, the CDR3 is TGTGCCAGTAGCATACAGGAGTATCGGCCCCAGCATTTT. It is translated as CASSIQEYRPQHF.

The rearrangement links TRBV5-1 to TRBJ1-2; D gene uncertain. CDR3 length: 15 residues. Trimming took 0 bases from V and 0 from J, leaving 9 bases between them. Germline lookup yields CDR1 SGHRS and CDR2 YFSETQ. CDR3 residues: CASSLEGNANYGYTF. The CDR3 DNA follows: TGCGCCAGCAGCTTGGAAGGGAACGCTAACTATGGCTACACCTTC.

This chain joins TRBV5-4 and TRBJ1-6, with D possibly being TRBD1 (6 bases). The V end was cut by 5 bases, the J end by 9 bases, with 21 bases between. The CDR3 totals 16 residues. Germline V lookup: CDR1 SGHNT, CDR2 YYREEE (reference sequence). CDR3 sequence: CASSNGAGQIFSPLHF. CDR3 bases: TGTGCCAGCAGTAATGGGGCAGGACAGATTTTTTCACCCCTCCACTTT. Together with reference TRBV5-4 and TRBJ1-6, the CDR3 gives the full variable domain: ETGVTQSPTHLIKTRGQQVTLRCSSQSGHNTVSWYQQALGQGPQFIFQYYREEENGRGNFPPRFSGLQFPNYSSELNVNALELDDSALYLCASSNGAGQIFSPLHFGNGTRLTVT.

The rearrangement uses TRBV9 and TRBJ1-4; D is possibly TRBD1 (5 bases). Germline loops: CDR1 SGDLS, CDR2 YYNGEE. With 4 bases removed from V and 0 bases from J, the gap between germline ends came to 10 bases. The CDR3 totals 15 residues. CDR3: CASSKGDSTNEKLFF. CDR3 nucleotides: TGTGCCAGCAGCAAAGGGGACTCAACTAATGAAAAACTGTTTTTT.

The chain uses TRBV15 and TRBJ2-7, with D perhaps TRBD1 (6 bases). CDR1 LNHNV and CDR2 YYDKDF come from the germline V gene (reference sequence). The CDR3 extends over 12 amino acids. V gave up 0 bases and J gave up 6 bases, with 6 bases separating them. For the CDR3, the DNA is TGTGCCACCAGCAGAGAAGGGGGCGAGCAGTACTTC. Residues: CATSREGGEQYF.

J is TRBJ2-3 and V is TRBV5-1, with D possibly TRBD1 on 6 matching bases. CDR1 and CDR2 (germline): SGHRS, YFSETQ. The V end lost 0 bases, the J end lost 4 bases, and 24 bases lay between the germline ends. This CDR3 comprises 19 residues. The chain's CDR3 is CASSLASGDRSLRADTQYF. The CDR3, as DNA: TGCGCCAGCAGCTTGGCGTCCGGCGACAGGAGCCTAAGGGCAGATACGCAGTATTTT.

This chain connects TRBV2 to TRBJ1-1; D possibly corresponds to TRBD1 (5 bases). Germline CDR1 is SNHLY and CDR2 is FYNNEI. V lost 11 bases and J 3 bases, leaving 7 bases between the germline ends. The CDR3 sequence is 10 residues long. The CDR3 loop reads CAGAYTEAFF. In nucleotides, the CDR3 is TGTGCCGGGGCCTACACTGAAGCTTTCTTT.

This rearrangement joins TRBV5-1 to TRBJ2-3; perhaps TRBD2 as D (6 bases). Germline V lookup: CDR1 SGHRS, CDR2 YFSETQ. V lost 4 bases to trimming and J lost 0 bases, with 12 bases between them. This CDR3 has 15 residues. In DNA, the CDR3 is TGCGCCAGCAGCGTAGGACTAACTAGCACAGATACGCAGTATTTT. Amino acids: CASSVGLTSTDTQYF.

The chain recombines TRBV6-1 with TRBJ1-6, with D hard to call. The ends were cut back, 7 bases at V and 8 bases at J, with 12 bases in the middle. The CDR3 covers 13 residues. In germline, CDR1 is MNHNS, CDR2 SASEGT. CDR3 coding DNA: TGTGCCAGCACGGAGCGGGCCGATTCACCCCTCCACTTT. Translated: CASTERADSPLHF.

This sequence joins TRBV5-4 and TRBJ2-3; 7 bases fit TRBD2. Trimming cost V 0 bases and J 7 bases; bases outside gene matches: 11. Germline loops: CDR1 SGHNT, CDR2 YYREEE (reference sequence). The CDR3 loop spans 16 amino acids. CDR3 in DNA: TGTGCCAGCAGCTTGGAGATTCAAGCGGGGTCGAATACGCAGTATTTT. It translates to CASSLEIQAGSNTQYF.

V is TRBV2 and J is TRBJ2-7, with D perhaps assigned TRBD1 or TRBD2 (5 bases each). V lost 6 bases, J lost 3 bases, and 9 bases lay in between. The CDR3 sequence is 12 residues long. Germline lookup yields CDR1 SNHLY and CDR2 FYNNEI. CDR3 sequence reads: CASRGTGYEQYF. The CDR3 region has the DNA TGTGCCAGCAGGGGGACCGGCTACGAGCAGTACTTC.

This rearrangement joins TRBV28 to TRBJ1-1, with a weak D call TRBD1 (5 bases). Germline V lookup: CDR1 MDHEN, CDR2 SYDVKM. This CDR3 contains 14 residues. The V end lost 6 bases, the J end lost 5 bases, and 16 bases lay between the germline ends. CDR3 protein: CASRWAQGLTEAFF. The CDR3 DNA sequence: TGTGCCAGCAGATGGGCGCAGGGCCTAACTGAAGCTTTCTTT.

This chain joins TRBV6-1 and TRBJ1-3, with 8 nucleotides matching TRBD1. The V segment lost 6 bases and the J segment 8 bases; nucleotides outside the gene matches: 6. CDR1 and CDR2 (germline): MNHNS, SASEGT. The length of the CDR3 is 13 residues. CDR3 residues: CASSMTGEYTIYF. The CDR3 nucleotides are TGTGCCAGCAGCATGACAGGGGAATACACCATATATTTT.

The chain carries TRBV27 and TRBJ2-4, with 8 bases lining up with TRBD1. V lost 6 bases and J lost 0; bases outside the gene matches: 16. The CDR3 loop spans 19 amino acids. Germline V gives CDR1 MNHEY, CDR2 SMNVEV (reference sequence). The CDR3 is CASSRLHPGQDIAKNIQYF. The CDR3 DNA sequence: TGTGCCAGCAGCCGCTTGCATCCGGGACAGGATATAGCCAAAAACATTCAGTACTTC.